This paragraph covers one TCR beta chain sequence. This clone was counted a few times. Which antigen it targets is not known. No base quality information exists; no much larger clone differs at one position. The immunoSEQ hsTCRB v3.0 assay was used at survey level resolution to sequence the TRB variable region. A depth of about 40,000-50,000 T-cell genomes per sample was targeted for TRB sequencing. Pooled TRB libraries were sequenced on an Illumina MiSeq with a v3 150-cycle kit. Per the original workflow: Repertoire analysis was run in R within a reproducible Nextflow workflow that covered QC, data transformation and analysis. Custom analyses were implemented in LymphoSeq2, an R package for AIRR-Seq data exploration. Four samples that produced fewer than 5000 total TRB sequences were removed, so some 180 HIV repertoires were analyzed. Among the 170 to 200 HIV repertoires that were kept, around 60 were collected before ART initiation and more than 120 were collected after ART initiation. Repertoires were downsampled to 5000 TRB nucleotide sequences, with summary statistics averaged over 100 downsampling iterations. TRB sequences were retained for analysis only if CDR3 regions of at least seven amino acids were present. Diversity was assessed using a clonality score derived from Shannon entropy and using the Gini coefficient. In the repertoire networks, any two of the top 5000 CDR3 amino acid sequences were connected whenever the two sequences differed by an edit distance of one. For TRB CDR3 amino acid sequences, antigen specificity groups and MHC restriction were predicted with GLIPH2. CDR3 amino acid sequences were matched against VDJdb and McPAS-TCR to flag known CMV, EBV, HIV or tissue antigen associations. Pre-ART, post-ART and control groups were compared with Wilcoxon signed-rank tests and Holm-Bonferroni correction. The table was pulled from immuneACCESS by TCRdb, which kept in-frame rearrangements only. Such tables lose some clones; where checked, under half of the loss comes from unresolved V genes, and the rest has no known cause. The V and J calls and clone size are taken from that table; D and trimming were inferred from the DNA. This sample lists some 20,000 clones; more than 75% were detected once. The ten largest make up roughly a tenth of the sample.

Inclusion was restricted to participants for whom at least one PBMC sample before ART initiation and at least two post-ART samples were available. All participants with HIV were treated in the United States of America. Before DNA extraction, cryopreserved samples containing roughly 0.9-11 million PBMC were thawed and washed. At the time of the earliest PBMC sample, participants with HIV were aged between roughly 20 and 60 years. Each participant contributed PBMC samples from 1-4 timepoints before ART initiation and 2-8 timepoints after ART initiation, with a median of 7 samples. For every participant, serial HIV viral load, CD4+ T-cell count, ART history and demographic data were obtained. A Qiagen kit on a QIAcube was used to extract genomic DNA from unsorted PBMC, with samples processed in batches of 12. This entry is derived from a study of long-term antiretroviral therapy in people with HIV (dated 2022 in TCRdb). Background for the entire study: The earliest samples were collected approximately a decade before the 2015 WHO recommendation for immediate ART, a period when ART was typically delayed until CD4 counts fell. Among the roughly 30 participants with HIV, more than ten were female. A total of roughly 200 cryopreserved PBMC samples were contributed to the cohort by 30 adults with confirmed HIV infection, with samples collected serially over a mean of approximately six years (range 1-12). This retrospective serial study examined whether starting ART and sustained HIV suppression were associated with changes in the composition and diversity of the TRB repertoire in peripheral blood. No cross-contamination during QIAcube processing turned up in test extractions that ran a monoclonal T-cell line alongside more than 30 polyclonal samples.

Study-level results and caveats: Samples dated from about 2004 to 2017, and the ART regimens used may be less effective than current ones. Owing to limited PBMC availability, only the TCR beta chain was sequenced, without alpha chain pairing. No data were available on ART adherence, viral resistance or therapy changes, limiting inferences about post-ART repertoire changes. Because pre-ART samples had limited cell numbers, profiling was done on unsorted PBMC rather than on sorted CD4+ and CD8+ T cells. Starting ART was linked to a significant rise in TRB diversity, yet even with long-term ART the diversity remained significantly lower than in transplant donor controls. Expanded TRB clones identified before ART initiation dominated the repertoire at all time points, although this dominance fluctuated and declined in many PLHIV after ART. CDR3 length ranges in HIV repertoires were narrower than in controls, and network structure suggested an antigen-experienced repertoire with only a slight naive shift after ART.

The sequence was collected from a man aged 35-49 years with HIV. Material: unsorted PBMCs, obtained 0.5 years after starting antiretroviral therapy.

CDR3 loop: CASSDGGAGSDTQYF. The DNA is TGTGCCAGCAGCGACGGGGGGGCCGGGTCAGATACGCAGTATTTT. Recombination joined TRBV7-6 with TRBJ2-3; 8 of the junction bases match TRBD2. From cysteine to phenylalanine, the CDR3 is 15 amino acids long. Only the CDR3 region is kept as DNA, spanning 45 bases read in frame from base 1. The germline V gene gives CDR1 as SGHVS and CDR2 as FNYEAQ. Germline trimming amounts to 5 bases on V and 4 bases on J, with 8 as the count of junction bases outside the gene matches.